A selection of T cell receptor beta chains follows, all from one sample in a study of regulatory T cells in long-lasting Graves disease. TCRdb reprocessed the multiplex PCR reads via MiXCR and lists one record per CDR3 protein. The sample contains about 530,000 distinct CDR3 sequences, approximately 16% of which appear only once. The data also belong to a second study, concerning T cells in Graves' hyperthyroidism and ophthalmopathy.

Material: peripheral blood mononuclear cells (PBMCs), obtained at new diagnosis, from a patient treated with antithyroid drugs. The receptors come from a woman aged 35 to 60 with Graves disease. Both conserved end residues are trimmed from each CDR3. A D gene is named only where the DNA matches it firmly.

>12|.|TRBV7-7
ASSLPGGGETQY
>12|TRBD1|TRBV19
ASRRDRGRPPLH
>11|.|TRBV6-4
ASKARMYEKLF
>14|TRBD1|TRBV19
ASSIGGTGGNTEAF
>12|TRBD1|TRBV12-3/TRBV12-4
ASSLGQYNQPQH
>13|.|TRBV5-1
ASSLEGKNTGELF
>14|.|TRBV7-2
ASSLARGGSGNTIY
>15|TRBD2|TRBV7-9
ASSLVLGLAGRREQY
>18|.|TRBV6-9
ASSSSTETAGAIRGDTQY
>13|.|TRBV4-1
ASSQDTDWNTEAF
>13|.|TRBV11-2
ASSLDLGYQETQY
>11|TRBD2|TRBV24-1
ATAASAGGEQF
>13|.|TRBV28
ASSWAESGANVLT
>13|TRBD1|TRBV2
ASRPDRAGANVLT
>13|.|TRBV19
ASLTGRPDTGELF
>13|.|TRBV12-3/TRBV12-4
ASSLWTVYGNTIY
>12|TRBD2|TRBV20-1
SAKGPGGSDEQF
>10|.|TRBV28
ASSPRAETQY
>12|.|TRBV5-1
ASSVGKSTDTQY
>10|.|TRBV12-3/TRBV12-4
ASSFTLGEQY
>13|.|TRBV5-1
ASSLAGDSIQPQH
>12|.|TRBV10-3
AIRGTLSDTEAF
>14|TRBD1|TRBV28
ASSVPGTGLVDEQF
>12|TRBD1|TRBV15
ATSTQTGHQPQH
>13|TRBD2|TRBV5-1
ASIRTGGHTDTQY
>15|TRBD2|TRBV18
ASSPPAGATGRNEQF
>15|.|TRBV24-1
ATSETAGTLAKNIQY
>13|.|TRBV7-9
ASSSGWGPGYGYT
>13|TRBD2|TRBV12-3/TRBV12-4
ASSVAAGGKETQY
>13|.|TRBV28
ASNRGNSGANVLT
>11|.|TRBV30
AGDTASTDTQY
>12|TRBD1|TRBV18
ASPSDRGSTEAF
>13|.|TRBV18
ASSPGSGPGNTIY
>13|TRBD1|TRBV2
ASTETGQGFTEAF
>14|.|TRBV7-2
ASKALALLSTDTQY
>13|TRBD1|TRBV28
ASSSGTVNSYEQY
>12|.|TRBV12-3/TRBV12-4
ASSFRDMNTEAF
>12|TRBD2|TRBV7-6
ASSLTGGPGEQY
>15|TRBD2|TRBV3-1
ASSKRTSGGAFGELF
>15|.|TRBV12-3/TRBV12-4
ASSLISYSRNTGELF
>9|.|TRBV20-1
SANDRNEQF
>10|.|TRBV19
ASSIYRGEAF
>12|.|TRBV24-1
ATSDSDRPNEQF
>13|TRBD2|TRBV3-1
ASSPGTSGVYEQY
>13|.|TRBV5-5
ASSSDIWRTGELF
>15|TRBD2|TRBV3-1
ASSQGVSSGAQETQY
>12|.|TRBV7-9
ASSFGTGTEPQH
>14|TRBD2|TRBV6-2/TRBV6-3
ASSYSPSGGPGEQF
>12|.|TRBV19
ASSMTLSGYGYT
>13|.|TRBV12-3/TRBV12-4
ASSFPPETYYGYT
>15|TRBD1|TRBV4-1
ASSQGRKGGDTDTQY
>11|.|TRBV12-3/TRBV12-4
ASSPQSRGQLF
>11|.|TRBV6-1
ATYTFRTYEQY
>12|TRBD1|TRBV6-1
ASSLDRVSYEQY
>12|TRBD2|TRBV11-2
ASVIAGGGETQY
>13|TRBD2|TRBV4-1
ASSLMGLAINEQF
>11|.|TRBV19
ASAGPMGETQY